This TCR beta chain was captured by sequencing in a study of blood T cell repertoires in COVID-19. Background on the study: The study drew acute and convalescent COVID-19 samples from the United States, Italy and Spain. T cells, B-cell-depleted T cells, or PBMCs provided the cDNA or gDNA that served as material.

In the authors' workflow: Nucleated cell number was recorded as an estimate derived from reference gene primer amplification. Only in-frame clones appear in the TCRdb table, and some are missing; sequencing was by immunoSEQ multiplex PCR. V, J and clone size are those of that table, while D and trimming were read from the DNA. The sample shows 250,000 to 300,000 clones, roughly 91% of them seen only once. V dropped 6 bases and J dropped 2; count of bases not matched to a gene: 9. Germline values: CDR1 SGHAT, CDR2 FQNNGV. This CDR3 region has 15 residues. The sequencing sample was made of peripheral blood. The source is a woman in her thirties or forties who had recovered from COVID-19. The chain employs TRBV11-2 and TRBJ2-7; TRBD2 aligns across 8 bases. CDR3 loop: CASRVRGLEAYEQYF. The CDR3, as DNA: TGTGCCAGCAGGGTAAGGGGACTAGAGGCCTACGAGCAGTACTTC. The full variable domain, with the rest looked up from reference TRBV11-2 and TRBJ2-7, is EAGVAQSPRYKIIEKRQSVAFWCNPISGHATLYWYQQILGQGPKLLIQFQNNGVVDDSQLPKDRFSAERLKGVDSTLKIQPAKLEDSAVYLCASRVRGLEAYEQYFGPGTRLTVT.